The source of this T cell receptor beta chain is a study of chemoradiotherapy in HPV16-positive cancers. Trimming took off 0 bases at V and 8 bases at J, with 8 bases between the two ends. CDR1 is SGDLS, CDR2 YYNGEE, per germline. The CDR3 contains 13 residues. TCRdb's copy holds only in-frame clones and misses some; the assay was immunoSEQ multiplex PCR. The sample comprises around 53,000 clones, roughly nine tenths of which are singletons, and 2.5% to 4% rests with the top ten. The chain employs TRBV9 and TRBJ1-4, with unresolved D. This receptor was obtained from a human donor with HPV-associated anogenital cancer. Sample: blood, taken from a patient who underwent chemoradiotherapy. The CDR3, as DNA: TGTGCCAGCAGCGTAGGGTCGGGGGAAAAACTGTTTTTT. It specifies CASSVGSGEKLFF.